A single T cell receptor (beta chain) is shown here with its context. This clone showed up just once. Its target antigen remains unknown. Base qualities are not provided; no much larger clone lies one nucleotide away. These data originate in a study of OX40 agonist ivuxolimab in advanced cancers. A note on the overall study: Ivuxolimab was a fully human IgG2 agonistic monoclonal antibody targeting the costimulatory receptor OX40 (CD134). Intravenous ivuxolimab was administered to patients every 2 weeks at six dose levels: 0.01, 0.1, 0.3, 1.5, 3 and 10 mg/kg. Of the roughly 52 dose-escalation patients, hepatocellular carcinoma was present in approximately 20, melanoma in roughly 15, renal cell carcinoma in 9 and head and neck cancer in 9. In the dose-escalation cohort, roughly 82% of patients were male, and the mean age was 60 years with a range of roughly 20 to 79. Prior anti-PD-1, anti-PD-L1 or anti-CTLA-4 therapy was permitted, and checkpoint inhibitors had been received by approximately 39% of dose-escalation patients. Three dose-escalation patients achieved partial responses, one with hepatocellular carcinoma and two with cutaneous melanoma. The point of sequencing TCRbeta in the periphery was to test whether ivuxolimab changed TCR sequence diversity and drove clonal T-cell expansion. The paper describes the monotherapy dose-escalation part (N of about 55 patients) of the phase I trial of ivuxolimab. Beyond this particular receptor, the publication reports: After ivuxolimab, more expanded clones were found on average in CD8+ T cells than in CD4+ T cells. Low levels of normalized T-cell clonal expansion were also shown by some nonresponding patients. Which antigens the clonally expanded peripheral T cells were specific for was not determined. Clonal expansion of both CD4+ and CD8+ blood T cells was observed from baseline to week 6 at doses 0.1 to 3.0 mg/kg. In the 0.1-3.0 mg/kg groups, partial responders were among the patients with the lowest normalized peripheral clonal expansion, particularly in CD8+ T cells.

To sequence the TCRbeta CDR3 region, genomic DNA was isolated from the sorted cells. The immunoSEQ Assay was used for sequencing of TCRbeta CDR3 regions. TCRdb holds this immuneACCESS table with in-frame rearrangements only. Some clones are missing; in checked studies, unresolved V genes explain under half, and the rest has no known cause. This sample comprises tens of thousands of clones, around four fifths of them detected only once. Roughly a quarter of the sample comes from the top ten. The trial excluded patients who had a history of autoimmune disease or who were on systemic immunosuppression. Peripheral blood for TCR sequencing was drawn from every dose cohort at baseline, at cycle 4 day 1 and at cycle 7 day 1. The samples were drawn from a first-in-human, open-label, multicenter phase I dose-escalation trial of ivuxolimab. Adults with locally advanced or metastatic melanoma, renal cell carcinoma, hepatocellular carcinoma or head and neck squamous cell carcinoma were enrolled in the trial. Before TCR sequencing, CD4+ T cells and CD8+ T cells were sorted from peripheral blood as separate populations.

Sequences SGHVS (CDR1) and FQNEAQ (CDR2) are obtained from the germline V gene. The CDR3, from cysteine to phenylalanine, totals 17 residues. Kept here is only the CDR3 DNA, which spans 51 bases and is read in frame from base 1. V loses 0 bases of germline sequence and J loses 4 bases, and the interval between the two ends is 17 bases. The chain is assembled from TRBV7-8 and TRBJ2-3; the D gene lacks a confident call. Here the sequenced sample was CD4+ or CD8+ T cells sorted from blood, taken in a trial of the OX40 agonist ivuxolimab. The receptor was derived from an adult with an advanced solid tumor such as melanoma, head and neck, liver or kidney cancer. The CDR3 here reads CASSLAMATTQADTQYF. The bases read TGTGCCAGCAGCTTAGCGATGGCGACAACCCAGGCAGATACGCAGTATTTT.